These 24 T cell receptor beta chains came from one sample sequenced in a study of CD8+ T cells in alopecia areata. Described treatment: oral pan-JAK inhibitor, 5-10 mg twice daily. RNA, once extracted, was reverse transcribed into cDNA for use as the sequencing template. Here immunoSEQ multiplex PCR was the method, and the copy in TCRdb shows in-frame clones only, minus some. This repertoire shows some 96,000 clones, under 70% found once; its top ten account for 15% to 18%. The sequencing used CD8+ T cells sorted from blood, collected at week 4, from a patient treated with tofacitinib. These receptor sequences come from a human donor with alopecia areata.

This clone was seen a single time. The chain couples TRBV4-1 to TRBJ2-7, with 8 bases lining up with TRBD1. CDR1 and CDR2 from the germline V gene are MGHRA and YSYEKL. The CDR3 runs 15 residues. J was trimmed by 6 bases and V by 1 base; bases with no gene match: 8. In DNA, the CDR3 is TGCGCCAGCAGCCAAGTATCGGGACAGGCCTCCGAGCAGTACTTC. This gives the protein CASSQVSGQASEQYF.

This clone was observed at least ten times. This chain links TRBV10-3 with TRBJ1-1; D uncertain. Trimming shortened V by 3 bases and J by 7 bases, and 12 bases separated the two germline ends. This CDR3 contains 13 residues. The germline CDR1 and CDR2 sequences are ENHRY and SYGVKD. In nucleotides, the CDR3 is TGTGCCATCAGTGACGAGGATGGGGTTGAAGCTTTCTTT. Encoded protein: CAISDEDGVEAFF.

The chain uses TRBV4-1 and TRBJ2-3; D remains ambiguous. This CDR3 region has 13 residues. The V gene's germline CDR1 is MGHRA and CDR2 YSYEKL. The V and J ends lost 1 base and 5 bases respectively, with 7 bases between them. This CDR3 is CASSQVLGDTQYF. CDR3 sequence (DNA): TGCGCCAGCAGCCAAGTTTTGGGAGATACGCAGTATTTT.

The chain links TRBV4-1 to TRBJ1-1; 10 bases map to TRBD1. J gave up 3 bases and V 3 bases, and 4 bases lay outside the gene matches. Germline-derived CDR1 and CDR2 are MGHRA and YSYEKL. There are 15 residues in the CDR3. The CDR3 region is CASSHSGTGDTEAFF. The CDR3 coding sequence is TGCGCCAGCAGCCACTCCGGGACAGGGGACACTGAAGCTTTCTTT.

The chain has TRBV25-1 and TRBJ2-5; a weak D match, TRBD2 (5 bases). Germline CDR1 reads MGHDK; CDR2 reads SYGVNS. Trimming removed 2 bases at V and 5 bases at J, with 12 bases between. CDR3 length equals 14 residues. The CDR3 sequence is CASSERREIETQYF. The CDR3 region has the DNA TGTGCCAGCAGTGAACGAAGGGAGATTGAGACCCAGTACTTC.

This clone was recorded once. The CDR3 DNA reads as TGTGCCAGCAGGGAAACAGGGACTGAAGCTTTCTTT. This encodes CASRETGTEAFF. J is TRBJ1-1 and V is TRBV25-1; TRBD1 is a possible D gene (6 bases). Germline V gene data show CDR1 as MGHDK and CDR2 as SYGVNS. Deletions cut 6 bases from V and 5 bases from J, with 10 bases between. This CDR3 has 12 amino acids.

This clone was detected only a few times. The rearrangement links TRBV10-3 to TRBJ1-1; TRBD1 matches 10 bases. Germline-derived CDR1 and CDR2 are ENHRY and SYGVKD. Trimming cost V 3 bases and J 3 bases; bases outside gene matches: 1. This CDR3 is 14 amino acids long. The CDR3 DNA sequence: TGTGCCATCAGTGATGGACAGGGGGACACTGAAGCTTTCTTT. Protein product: CAISDGQGDTEAFF.

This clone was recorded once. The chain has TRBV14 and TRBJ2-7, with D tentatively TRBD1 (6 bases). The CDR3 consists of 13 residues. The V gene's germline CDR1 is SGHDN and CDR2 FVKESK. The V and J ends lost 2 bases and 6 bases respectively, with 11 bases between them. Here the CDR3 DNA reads TGTGCCAGCAGCCAACAAACAGGGTTCGAGCAGTACTTC. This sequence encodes CASSQQTGFEQYF.

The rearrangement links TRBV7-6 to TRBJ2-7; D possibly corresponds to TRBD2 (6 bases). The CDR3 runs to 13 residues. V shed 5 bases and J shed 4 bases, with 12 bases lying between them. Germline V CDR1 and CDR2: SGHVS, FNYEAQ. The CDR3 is CASSTMGGYEQYF. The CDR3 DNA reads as TGTGCCAGCAGCACGATGGGGGGATACGAGCAGTACTTC. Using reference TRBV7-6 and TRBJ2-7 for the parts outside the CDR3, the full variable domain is GAGVSQSPRYKVTKRGQDVALRCDPISGHVSLYWYRQALGQGPEFLTYFNYEAQQDKSGLPNDRFSAERPEGSISTLTIQRTEQRDSAMYRCASSTMGGYEQYFGPGTRLTVT.

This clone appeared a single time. The CDR3 region is CASSQVRGGGQPQHF. In DNA, the CDR3 is TGCGCCAGCAGCCAAGTAAGAGGGGGAGGTCAGCCCCAGCATTTT. The gene calls are TRBV4-3 and TRBJ1-5; perhaps TRBD1 as D (6 bases). Germline V gene sequence: CDR1 LGHNA, CDR2 YSLEER. This CDR3 contains 15 residues. The V end lost 1 base, the J end lost 6 bases, and 13 bases lay between the germline ends.

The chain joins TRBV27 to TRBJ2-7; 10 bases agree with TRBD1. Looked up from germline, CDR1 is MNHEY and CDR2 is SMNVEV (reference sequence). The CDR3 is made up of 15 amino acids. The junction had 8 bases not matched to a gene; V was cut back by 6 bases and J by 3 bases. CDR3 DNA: TGTGCCAGCAGCCTAGGGACAGGGGTTTTCTACGAGCAGTACTTC. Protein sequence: CASSLGTGVFYEQYF.

For the CDR3, the DNA is TGTGCCAGCAGCTTAACAGGGGGCCCAGCCTATGACGGCTACACCTTC. Its protein is CASSLTGGPAYDGYTF. The chain uses TRBV7-2 and TRBJ1-2; 9 bases align to TRBD1. Germline values: CDR1 SGHTA, CDR2 FQGNSA. V lost 2 bases to trimming and J lost 8 bases; unmatched junction nucleotides: 12. CDR3 size: 16 residues.

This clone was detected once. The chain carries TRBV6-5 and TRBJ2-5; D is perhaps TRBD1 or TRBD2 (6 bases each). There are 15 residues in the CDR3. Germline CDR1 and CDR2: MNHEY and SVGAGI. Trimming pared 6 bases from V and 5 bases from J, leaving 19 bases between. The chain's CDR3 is CASSFPGGGIETQYF. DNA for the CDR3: TGTGCCAGCAGCTTTCCTGGGGGCGGGATTGAGACCCAGTACTTC.

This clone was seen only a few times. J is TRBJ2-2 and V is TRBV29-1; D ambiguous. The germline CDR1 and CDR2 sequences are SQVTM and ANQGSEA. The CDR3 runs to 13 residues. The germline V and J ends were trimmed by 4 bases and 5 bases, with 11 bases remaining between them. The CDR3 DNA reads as TGCAGCGTTGTGAAGGGTTTGACCGGGGAGCTGTTTTTT. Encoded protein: CSVVKGLTGELFF.

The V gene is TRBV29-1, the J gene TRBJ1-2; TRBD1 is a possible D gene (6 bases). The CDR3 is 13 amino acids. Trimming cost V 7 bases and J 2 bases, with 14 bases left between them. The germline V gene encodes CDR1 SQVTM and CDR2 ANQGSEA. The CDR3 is CSAALGANYGYTF. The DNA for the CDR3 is TGCAGCGCTGCTTTGGGGGCCAACTATGGCTACACCTTC.

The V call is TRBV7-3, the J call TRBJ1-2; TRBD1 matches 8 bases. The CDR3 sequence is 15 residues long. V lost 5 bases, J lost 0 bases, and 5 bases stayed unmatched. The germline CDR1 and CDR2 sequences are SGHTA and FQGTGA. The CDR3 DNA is TGTGCCAGCAGCCCCAACAGGGGGTCTAACTATGGCTACACCTTC. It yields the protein CASSPNRGSNYGYTF.

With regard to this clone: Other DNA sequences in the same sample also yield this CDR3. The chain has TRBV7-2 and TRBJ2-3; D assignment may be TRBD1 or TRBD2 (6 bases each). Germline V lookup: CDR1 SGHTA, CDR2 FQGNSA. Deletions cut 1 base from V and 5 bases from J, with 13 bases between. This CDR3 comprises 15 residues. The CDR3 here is CASSLVGGPGDTQYF. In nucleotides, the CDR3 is TGTGCCAGCAGCTTAGTTGGGGGGCCGGGAGATACGCAGTATTTT.

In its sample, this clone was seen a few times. CDR3: CASSAGDDINEQFF. In nucleotides, the CDR3 is TGTGCCAGCAGTGCCGGGGACGATATCAATGAGCAGTTCTTC. The rearrangement uses TRBV6-4 and TRBJ2-1; either TRBD1 or TRBD2 may supply D (5 bases each). This CDR3 has 14 amino acids. Germline loops: CDR1 MRHNA, CDR2 SNTAGT. V gave up 4 bases and J gave up 6 bases, with 13 bases separating them.

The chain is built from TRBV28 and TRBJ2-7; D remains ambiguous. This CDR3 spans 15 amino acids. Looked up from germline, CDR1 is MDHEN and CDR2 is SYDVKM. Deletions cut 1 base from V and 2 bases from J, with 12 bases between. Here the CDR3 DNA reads TGTGCCAGCAGTTTATTTCGAGCCCATCCCTACGAGCAGTACTTC. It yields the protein CASSLFRAHPYEQYF. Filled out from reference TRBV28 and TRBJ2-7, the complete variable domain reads DVKVTQSSRYLVKRTGEKVFLECVQDMDHENMFWYRQDPGLGLRLIYFSYDVKMKEKGDIPEGYSVSREKKERFSLILESASTNQTSMYLCASSLFRAHPYEQYFGPGTRLTVT.

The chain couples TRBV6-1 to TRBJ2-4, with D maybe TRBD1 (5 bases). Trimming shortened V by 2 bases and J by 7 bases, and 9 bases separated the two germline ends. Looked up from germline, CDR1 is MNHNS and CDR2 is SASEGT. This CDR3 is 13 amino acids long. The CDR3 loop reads CASSEMTENIQYF. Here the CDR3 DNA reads TGTGCCAGCAGTGAAATGACAGAGAACATTCAGTACTTC.

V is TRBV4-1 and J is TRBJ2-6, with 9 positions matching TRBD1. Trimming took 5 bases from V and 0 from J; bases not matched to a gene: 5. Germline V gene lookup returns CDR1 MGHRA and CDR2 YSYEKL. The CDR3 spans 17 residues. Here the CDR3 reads CASSWTGDLSGANVLTF. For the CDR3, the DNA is TGCGCCAGCAGCTGGACAGGGGATCTCTCTGGGGCCAACGTCCTGACTTTC.

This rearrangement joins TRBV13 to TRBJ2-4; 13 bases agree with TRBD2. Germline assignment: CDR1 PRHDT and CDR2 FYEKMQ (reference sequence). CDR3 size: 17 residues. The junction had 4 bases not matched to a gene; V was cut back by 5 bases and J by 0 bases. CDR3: CASSITSGRGAKNIQYF. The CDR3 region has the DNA TGTGCCAGCAGCATTACTAGCGGGAGGGGAGCCAAAAACATTCAGTACTTC.

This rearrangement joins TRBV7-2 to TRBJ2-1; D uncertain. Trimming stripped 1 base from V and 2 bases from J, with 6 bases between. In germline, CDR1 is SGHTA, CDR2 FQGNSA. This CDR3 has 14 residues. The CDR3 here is CASSLDGPYNEQFF. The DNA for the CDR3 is TGTGCCAGCAGCTTAGACGGTCCCTACAATGAGCAGTTCTTC.

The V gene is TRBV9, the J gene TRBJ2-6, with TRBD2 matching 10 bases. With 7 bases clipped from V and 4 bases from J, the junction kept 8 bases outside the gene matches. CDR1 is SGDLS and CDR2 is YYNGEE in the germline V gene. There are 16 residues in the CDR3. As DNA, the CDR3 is TGTGCCAGCGGTGAAGCGGGAGGGTTAGGGGCCAACGTCCTGACTTTC. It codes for CASGEAGGLGANVLTF.